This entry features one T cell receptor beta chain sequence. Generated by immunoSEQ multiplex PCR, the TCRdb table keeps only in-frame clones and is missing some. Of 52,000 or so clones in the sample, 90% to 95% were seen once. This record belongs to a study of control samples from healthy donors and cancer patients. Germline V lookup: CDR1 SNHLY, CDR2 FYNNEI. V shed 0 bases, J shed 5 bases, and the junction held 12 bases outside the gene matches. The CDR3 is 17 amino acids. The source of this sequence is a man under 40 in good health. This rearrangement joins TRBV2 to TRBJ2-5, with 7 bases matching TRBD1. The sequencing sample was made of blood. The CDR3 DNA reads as TGTGCCAGCAGTGAAGCAGGGGGTACAGGGGTCTATGAGACCCAGTACTTC. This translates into CASSEAGGTGVYETQYF.